These T cell receptor beta chains were read from a single sample in a study of CD8+ T cells in alopecia areata. Measured with immunoSEQ multiplex PCR; TCRdb has only the in-frame clones, and not every one. The repertoire has about 90,000 clones, 44% of them found once; the top ten carry 18%. The material was CD8+ T cells sorted from blood, obtained at week 24, from a patient treated with tofacitinib. The receptors shown here come from a human donor with alopecia areata. The CDR3 runs from the conserved cysteine through the conserved F or W. The order of the fields is clone size, CDR3 length, J gene, V gene, D gene, CDR3 DNA, CDR3 protein. D genes are given only for firm matches. Size is stated for part of the rows, as once, few or many counts, or as a class when the clone is expanded.

>few|12|TRBJ1-4|TRBV29-1|.
TGCAGCGTTGAAGAAATGGGGTACAAACTGTTTTTT
CSVEEMGYKLFF
>few|15|TRBJ2-4|TRBV7-2|TRBD2
TGTGCCAGCAGCCCCGTTGGGGCGGGAGGGAACATTCAGTACTTC
CASSPVGAGGNIQYF
>.|16|TRBJ2-5|TRBV4-1|TRBD1
TGCGCCAGCAGCCAGGGAAAGGGGGCTTTGTCGGAGACCCAGTACTTC
CASSQGKGALSETQYF
>few|13|TRBJ2-7|TRBV4-1|.
TGCGCCAGCAGCTCCGTACTCTCCTACGAGCAGTACTTC
CASSSVLSYEQYF
>.|13|TRBJ2-7|TRBV5-1|.
TGCGCCAGCAGCTACGGGCGGGGCTACGAGCAGTACTTC
CASSYGRGYEQYF
>few|16|TRBJ2-7|TRBV29-1|TRBD2
TGCAGCGTCGAACTAGCGGGAGGTTCCAGCTCCTACGAGCAGTACTTC
CSVELAGGSSSYEQYF
>.|14|TRBJ2-7|TRBV25-1|.
TGTGCCAGCAGTGATCGAGTTATGACACGCGAGCAGTACTTC
CASSDRVMTREQYF
>medium-sized|12|TRBJ2-1|TRBV29-1|.
TGCAGCGGGCAGGGGGGAAGGCCTGAGCAGTTCTTC
CSGQGGRPEQFF
>many|18|TRBJ1-5|TRBV28|.
TGTGCCAGCAGTTTGGCGACAGGCAAAGGGTTAATGGATCAGCCCCAGCATTTT
CASSLATGKGLMDQPQHF
>once|13|TRBJ1-5|TRBV27|.
TGTGCCAGCAGTTTATCTATCAGCTGGCCCCAGCATTTT
CASSLSISWPQHF
>.|14|TRBJ2-5|TRBV5-4|.
TGTGCCAGCAGCTTGGACCCGGGGAAAGAGACCCAGTACTTC
CASSLDPGKETQYF
>.|16|TRBJ2-1|TRBV4-1|TRBD2
TGCGCCAGCAGCCTTCGAGAGGCTAGCGGGAGTGATGAGCAGTTCTTC
CASSLREASGSDEQFF
>few|15|TRBJ2-3|TRBV27|TRBD2
TGTGCCAGCAGTCCCCACGTTAGCGGGAAAGATACGCAGTATTTT
CASSPHVSGKDTQYF
>.|15|TRBJ2-1|TRBV19|TRBD2
TGTGCCAGTAGTATTGGCGGGGGGCTCTACAATGAGCAGTTCTTC
CASSIGGGLYNEQFF
>.|14|TRBJ2-1|TRBV7-9|.
TGTGCCAGCAGACCGCCCTCGGACGGTCCCCTCCCGTTCTTC
CASRPPSDGPLPFF
>.|15|TRBJ2-1|TRBV18|TRBD2
TGTGCCAGCTCACCTTGGGCGGGAGGCTACAATGAGCAGTTCTTC
CASSPWAGGYNEQFF
>.|13|TRBJ1-1|TRBV30|.
TGTGCCTGGAGTGTAGGGCTTAACACTGAAGCTTTCTTT
CAWSVGLNTEAFF
>.|17|TRBJ2-5|TRBV7-9|TRBD2
TGTGCCAGCAGCTCAATGGGGACTAACCGGGAGGTCGAGACCCAGTACTTC
CASSSMGTNREVETQYF
>.|17|TRBJ2-2|TRBV9|.
TGTGCCAGCAACGCCGTACCCAAAGGGGCTCGAACCGGGGAGCTGTTTTTT
CASNAVPKGARTGELFF
>.|12|TRBJ2-7|TRBV7-9|.
TGTGCCAGCAGCCCCACCAGCTACGAGCAGTACTTC
CASSPTSYEQYF
>few|12|TRBJ2-5|TRBV27|.
TGTGCCAGCAGTTTTCGGGGAGAGACCCAGTACTTC
CASSFRGETQYF
>.|15|TRBJ1-2|TRBV4-3|.
TGCGCCAGCAGCCAAGGTGTTGGGGGAGGGTATGGCTACACCTTC
CASSQGVGGGYGYTF
>.|14|TRBJ1-1|TRBV27|.
TGTGCCAGCAGCCCCAGAGGAGGGTACACTGAAGCTTTCTTT
CASSPRGGYTEAFF
>few|13|TRBJ2-7|TRBV4-3|TRBD2
TGCGCCAGCAGCCAAACTAGCGGATACGAGCAGTACTTC
CASSQTSGYEQYF
>.|13|TRBJ2-7|TRBV18|TRBD1
TGTGCCAGCTCACCACAGGACAGGGCTCAGCAGTACTTC
CASSPQDRAQQYF
>few|14|TRBJ1-1|TRBV7-9|.
TGTGCCAGCAGCTTGGGACAACTGAACACTGAAGCTTTCTTT
CASSLGQLNTEAFF
>.|13|TRBJ1-2|TRBV29-1|.
TGCAGCGTCCCCAGGGACGGTCTCGTTGGCTACACCTTC
CSVPRDGLVGYTF
>.|11|TRBJ2-7|TRBV29-1|.
TGCAGCACCCTTGGCGGTTACGAGCAGTACTTC
CSTLGGYEQYF
>.|16|TRBJ2-5|TRBV11-2|TRBD2
TGTGCCAGCAGCCCGACTTCTAGCGGGAGGACGGAGACCCAGTACTTC
CASSPTSSGRTETQYF
>.|13|TRBJ2-7|TRBV5-6|.
TGTGCCAGCAGCTTGCGACAGGCCTACGAGCAGTACTTC
CASSLRQAYEQYF
>.|16|TRBJ2-7|TRBV15|TRBD2
TGTGCCACCAGCAGCGAACTAGCGGGAGGCCGCTACGAGCAGTACTTC
CATSSELAGGRYEQYF
>.|14|TRBJ1-5|TRBV4-1|.
TGCGCCAGCAGCTCGGGTCTTAGCAATCAGCCCCAGCATTTT
CASSSGLSNQPQHF
>few|14|TRBJ1-2|TRBV6-5|.
TGTGCCAGCAGCCCCAGACAGTCGGACTATGGCTACACCTTC
CASSPRQSDYGYTF
>few|13|TRBJ1-2|TRBV5-1|TRBD1
TGCGCCAGCAGCTTCCGGGACAGGGATGGCTACACCTTC
CASSFRDRDGYTF
>few|13|TRBJ2-7|TRBV2|.
TGTGCCAGCAGTGAACTAGACAGCTACGAGCAGTACTTC
CASSELDSYEQYF
>.|14|TRBJ2-2|TRBV28|.
TGTGCCAGCAGCACGGAACGGACTGGCGGGGAGCTGTTTTTT
CASSTERTGGELFF
>.|17|TRBJ2-3|TRBV2|TRBD2
TGTGCCAGCATTACACCGGGCCGAGCGGGAGACACAGATACGCAGTATTTT
CASITPGRAGDTDTQYF
>few|14|TRBJ2-2|TRBV7-9|.
TGTGCCAGCAGCCCAGCGCTGAACACCGGGGAGCTGTTTTTT
CASSPALNTGELFF
>few|14|TRBJ2-1|TRBV27|.
TGTGCCAGCAACGCCGGGGCCGCCTACAATGAGCAGTTCTTC
CASNAGAAYNEQFF
>.|13|TRBJ2-3|TRBV13|TRBD2
TGTGCCAGCTCTAGCGGGAGCACAGATACGCAGTATTTT
CASSSGSTDTQYF
>.|13|TRBJ1-2|TRBV5-6|.
TGTGCCAGCAGCCGCTCGGGCGTCTATGGCTACACCTTC
CASSRSGVYGYTF
>.|15|TRBJ2-3|TRBV9|.
TGTGCCAGCAGCGTAGCTGGGGGTCCTGTGGGTACGCAGTATTTT
CASSVAGGPVGTQYF
>.|15|TRBJ2-5|TRBV7-8|.
TGTGCCAGCAGCTTAGGACGCGGAAGCCAAGAGACCCAGTACTTC
CASSLGRGSQETQYF
>few|18|TRBJ2-1|TRBV5-1|TRBD2
TGCGCCAGCAGCCCCACTCTCTATAGCGGGAGTTCGCACAATGAGCAGTTCTTC
CASSPTLYSGSSHNEQFF
>.|16|TRBJ2-3|TRBV5-1|TRBD1
TGCGCCAGCAGCCTAATAGGGACAGGGGGGACAGATACGCAGTATTTT
CASSLIGTGGTDTQYF
>.|15|TRBJ2-7|TRBV7-2|TRBD2
TGTGCCAGCAGCTTAGGGACTAGCGGGAGGGTCGAGCAGTACTTC
CASSLGTSGRVEQYF
>.|9|TRBJ2-7|TRBV14|.
TGTGCCAGCGGGACATCAAAGTACTTC
CASGTSKYF